These T cell receptor beta chains were read from a single sample in a study of CD8+ T cells in alopecia areata. Sequencing was performed with immunoSEQ multiplex PCR; in TCRdb, only in-frame clones are kept and a portion is missing. The sample holds 200,000 to 250,000 clones, roughly two fifths seen once. The specimen was CD4+ T cells sorted from blood, collected at approximately week 34, from a patient treated with tofacitinib. The receptors stem from a human donor with alopecia areata. Each CDR3 is given with its conserved first and last residue. The D gene is left open where the match is weak. Size tells how often a clone was seen (once, few, many) or the class of an expanded clone, and some rows leave it out.

D	size	J	V	CDR3	DNA
.	.	TRBJ2-7	TRBV5-1	CASSLRTEAYEQYF	TGCGCCAGCAGCCTACGGACGGAAGCCTACGAGCAGTACTTC
.	.	TRBJ1-2	TRBV5-6	CASRFLTAGANYGYTF	TGTGCCAGCAGGTTCCTAACCGCTGGGGCTAACTATGGCTACACCTTC
.	.	TRBJ2-3	TRBV7-7	CASSPGGNWADTQYF	TGTGCTAGCAGCCCCGGGGGTAACTGGGCCGATACGCAGTATTTT
TRBD1	.	TRBJ1-6	TRBV9	CASAGQDPSPLHF	TGTGCCAGCGCGGGACAGGACCCTTCACCCCTCCACTTT
.	.	TRBJ2-2	TRBV6-1	CASSGGVANTGELFF	TGTGCCAGCAGTGGCGGAGTCGCGAACACCGGGGAGCTGTTTTTT
.	.	TRBJ1-2	TRBV2	CASSSTGPQRGYTF	TGTGCCAGCAGTTCCACCGGGCCCCAGAGGGGCTACACCTTC
TRBD2	.	TRBJ2-3	TRBV7-8	CASSLLVAGGPTDTQYF	TGTGCCAGCAGCTTATTGGTAGCGGGGGGGCCGACAGATACGCAGTATTTT
TRBD1	few	TRBJ2-1	TRBV11-2	CASRPPGQGVNEQFF	TGTGCCAGCAGGCCTCCGGGACAGGGGGTTAATGAGCAGTTCTTC
TRBD2	few	TRBJ2-1	TRBV6-6	CASRLGLANEQFF	TGTGCCAGCAGACTGGGACTAGCGAATGAGCAGTTCTTC
TRBD1	.	TRBJ2-5	TRBV7-2	CASSQDRAGETQYF	TGTGCCAGCAGCCAGGACAGGGCGGGGGAGACCCAGTACTTC
.	.	TRBJ1-2	TRBV7-2	CVFGQNYGYTF	TGTGTTTTCGGGCAGAACTATGGCTACACCTTC
TRBD2	.	TRBJ2-7	TRBV7-9	CASSPGTSGRAYEQYF	TGTGCCAGCAGCCCAGGGACTAGCGGGAGGGCCTACGAGCAGTACTTC
TRBD2	.	TRBJ2-5	TRBV30	CAWRIAGVIETQYF	TGTGCCTGGAGGATAGCGGGAGTCATAGAGACCCAGTACTTC
TRBD1	.	TRBJ2-7	TRBV5-4	CASSVGGQGSVEQYF	TGTGCCAGCAGCGTCGGAGGACAGGGTTCGGTCGAGCAGTACTTC
.	.	TRBJ1-6	TRBV5-6	CATQLGAGSSYNSPLHF	TGTGCCACCCAACTAGGAGCAGGGAGCTCCTATAATTCACCCCTCCACTTT
TRBD1	.	TRBJ2-1	TRBV30	CAWQGELYNEQFF	TGTGCCTGGCAGGGGGAGCTTTACAATGAGCAGTTCTTC
TRBD1	.	TRBJ1-2	TRBV29-1	CSVTHRGTNYGYTF	TGCAGCGTGACCCACAGGGGGACGAACTATGGCTACACCTTC
TRBD1	few	TRBJ1-1	TRBV2	CASRGQGMNTEAFF	TGTGCCAGCCGTGGACAGGGCATGAACACTGAAGCTTTCTTT
TRBD1	few	TRBJ2-7	TRBV29-1	CSVESGQGGYEQYF	TGCAGCGTTGAATCTGGACAGGGCGGTTACGAGCAGTACTTC
TRBD2	.	TRBJ2-7	TRBV18	CASSSTSAKAYEQYF	TGTGCCAGCTCATCGACTAGCGCTAAGGCCTACGAGCAGTACTTC
.	.	TRBJ1-1	TRBV20-1	CRVDRSPEAFF	TGCAGAGTCGACAGAAGCCCTGAAGCTTTCTTT
TRBD2	.	TRBJ2-1	TRBV9	CASSGSSGSLSYNEQFF	TGTGCCAGCAGCGGAAGTAGCGGGAGCCTCTCCTACAATGAGCAGTTCTTC
.	few	TRBJ1-1	TRBV7-9	CASSPRGAEAFF	TGTGCCAGCAGCCCTCGAGGGGCTGAAGCTTTCTTT